These 4 T cell receptor beta chains share one sample of origin, sequenced in a study of OX40 agonist ivuxolimab in advanced cancers. Clones were sequenced by immunoSEQ multiplex PCR, and TCRdb holds only the in-frame ones, with some missing. The sample carries about 92,000 clones, about 91% recorded once. Sequencing used CD4+ or CD8+ T cells sorted from blood, obtained in a trial of the OX40 agonist ivuxolimab. These receptors all stem from an adult with an advanced solid tumor such as melanoma, head and neck, liver or kidney cancer.

The chain joins TRBV11-2 to TRBJ2-1; TRBD2 aligns across 11 bases. The V gene's germline CDR1 is SGHAT and CDR2 FQNNGV. The CDR3 totals 16 residues. Trimming removed 3 bases from V and 9 bases from J; junction bases left unmatched: 10. The CDR3 reads CASSFGTSGVGFEQFF. The CDR3 coding sequence is TGTGCCAGCAGCTTCGGGACTAGCGGCGTGGGTTTTGAGCAGTTCTTC.

This chain uses TRBV19 with TRBJ2-5, with D perhaps matching TRBD2 (6 bases). Between the trimmed V and J ends, which lost 5 bases and 5 bases, there was a span of 21 bases. Looked up from germline, CDR1 is LNHDA and CDR2 is SQIVND (reference sequence). The CDR3 loop spans 16 amino acids. The CDR3 bases are TGTGCCAGTAGTCCTTCGGGCTATAAGACTAGGGAGACCCAGTACTTC. Amino acids: CASSPSGYKTRETQYF.

The V and J genes are TRBV6-6 and TRBJ2-1; D unresolved. The CDR3 has 14 residues. The V and J ends lost 5 bases and 3 bases respectively, with 11 bases between them. Germline lookup yields CDR1 MNHNY and CDR2 SVGAGI (reference sequence). CDR3 region: CASSGGLDYNEQFF. CDR3 in DNA: TGTGCCAGCAGTGGTGGGCTAGACTACAATGAGCAGTTCTTC.

The chain uses TRBV7-2 and TRBJ1-5; perhaps TRBD1 as D (5 bases). V was pared by 2 bases and J by 2 bases, with 10 bases between. CDR1 and CDR2 (germline): SGHTA, FQGNSA. The CDR3 has 15 amino acids. CDR3 amino acids: CASSLMGVGNQPQHF. CDR3 sequence (DNA): TGTGCCAGCAGCTTAATGGGGGTGGGCAATCAGCCCCAGCATTTT. The full variable domain, its missing parts supplied by reference TRBV7-2 and TRBJ1-5, is GAGVSQSPSNKVTEKGKDVELRCDPISGHTALYWYRQSLGQGLEFLIYFQGNSAPDKSGLPSDRFSAERTGGSVSTLTIQRTQQEDSAVYLCASSLMGVGNQPQHFGDGTRLSIL.